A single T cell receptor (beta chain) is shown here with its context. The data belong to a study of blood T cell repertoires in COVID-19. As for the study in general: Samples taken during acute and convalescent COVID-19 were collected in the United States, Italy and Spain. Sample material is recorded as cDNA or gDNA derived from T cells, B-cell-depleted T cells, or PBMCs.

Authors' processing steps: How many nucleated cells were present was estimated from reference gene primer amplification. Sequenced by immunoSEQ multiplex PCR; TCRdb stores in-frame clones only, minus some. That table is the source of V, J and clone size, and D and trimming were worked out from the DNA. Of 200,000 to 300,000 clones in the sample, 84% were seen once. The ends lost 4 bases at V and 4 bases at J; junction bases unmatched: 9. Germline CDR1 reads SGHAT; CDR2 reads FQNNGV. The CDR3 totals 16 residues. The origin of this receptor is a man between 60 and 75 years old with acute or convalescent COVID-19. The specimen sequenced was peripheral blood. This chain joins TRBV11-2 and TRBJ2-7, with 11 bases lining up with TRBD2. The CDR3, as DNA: TGTGCCAGCAGCTCCCGATCCGGGACTAGCGGTTACGAGCAGTACTTC. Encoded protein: CASSSRSGTSGYEQYF. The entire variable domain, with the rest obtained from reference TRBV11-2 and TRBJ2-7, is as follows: EAGVAQSPRYKIIEKRQSVAFWCNPISGHATLYWYQQILGQGPKLLIQFQNNGVVDDSQLPKDRFSAERLKGVDSTLKIQPAKLEDSAVYLCASSSRSGTSGYEQYFGPGTRLTVT.